Described below is a single T cell receptor beta chain sequence and its context. These data originate in a study of control samples from healthy donors and cancer patients. Sequenced by immunoSEQ multiplex PCR; TCRdb stores in-frame clones only, minus some. Among about 140,000 clones listed, roughly 89% were seen once. J gave up 7 bases and V 10 bases, and 16 bases lay outside the gene matches. Per germline, CDR1 MNHEY and CDR2 SMNVEV (reference sequence). The CDR3 consists of 15 residues. The chain links TRBV27 to TRBJ1-2, with 9 bases that match TRBD1. The TCR comes from a man aged 25-45 years in good health. Sequenced input: blood. In DNA, the CDR3 is TGTGCCACCGGGACAGGGTCCATCCGGACGACTGGCTACACCTTC. Translating it yields CATGTGSIRTTGYTF.